Shown below are 27 T cell receptor beta chains from a single sample sequenced in a study of identical twins. MiXCR was run by TCRdb on the 5' RACE reads, yielding one entry per CDR3 protein. The table has 600,000 to 850,000 distinct CDR3 sequences, 18% seen once. The same data also contributed to another study, on T cells expressing NK-cell markers.

The sample consisted of PBMCs. These receptors were collected from a woman aged 18-29 years in good health.

This chain connects TRBV6-5 to TRBJ1-6; a possible D gene is TRBD1 (5 bases). With 3 bases removed from V and 0 bases from J, the gap between germline ends came to 15 bases. CDR3 length: 18 amino acids. CDR1 is MNHEY, CDR2 SVGAGI, per germline. CDR3 in DNA: TGTGCCAGCAGTTATAGGGACGGAGGGAGCTCCTATAATTCACCCCTCCACTTT. This encodes CASSYRDGGSSYNSPLHF.

The chain has TRBV27 and TRBJ1-1; TRBD1 might be the D (5 bases). The CDR3 is made up of 14 amino acids. Per the germline V gene, CDR1 is MNHEY and CDR2 is SMNVEV (reference sequence). Trimming removed 6 bases at V and 8 bases at J, with 19 bases between. The CDR3 sequence: CASSSTRVIQEAFF. The DNA of the CDR3 is TGTGCCAGCAGCTCTACCAGGGTAATTCAGGAAGCTTTCTTT.

CDR3 nucleotides: TGTGCCAGCAGTTTAGGCGGACAGGGGGCGAGTGAAGCTTTCTTT. Residues: CASSLGGQGASEAFF. This chain uses TRBV28 with TRBJ1-1, with TRBD1 matching 11 bases. This CDR3 is built from 15 residues. After removal of 2 bases from V and 7 bases from J, the junction contained 6 bases not matched to a gene. Germline CDR1 MDHEN, CDR2 SYDVKM.

The V gene is TRBV6-1, the J gene TRBJ2-7, with 8 bases aligning to TRBD1. The germline V gene encodes CDR1 MNHNS and CDR2 SASEGT. V lost 4 bases and J lost 6; bases outside the gene matches: 5. This CDR3 comprises 13 residues. CDR3 loop: CASSAQGASEQYF. The CDR3 DNA reads as TGTGCCAGCAGTGCGCAGGGGGCCTCCGAGCAGTACTTC.

The sample holds a few counts of this clonotype. The chain has TRBV6-1 and TRBJ2-7; TRBD1 matches at 7 bases. Germline trimming cut 9 bases from V and 2 bases from J; bases unmatched to any gene: 13. From germline, CDR1 is MNHNS and CDR2 SASEGT. This CDR3 is built from 15 residues. CDR3 region: CASNSPRQGPYEQYF. CDR3 bases: TGTGCCAGTAACTCACCGCGACAGGGACCCTACGAGCAGTACTTC.

The CDR3 sequence: CSVTGTGGSTDTQYF. The CDR3 region has the DNA TGCAGCGTTACCGGGACAGGGGGTAGCACAGATACGCAGTATTTT. The V and J genes are TRBV29-1 and TRBJ2-3, with TRBD1 matching over 11 bases. CDR1 is SQVTM, CDR2 ANQGSEA, per germline. With V trimmed by 5 bases and J by 0 bases, 4 bases remained unmatched. The CDR3 is made up of 15 amino acids.

This rearrangement joins TRBV12-3 or TRBV12-4 to TRBJ1-1; no clear D gene. Trimming shortened V by 7 bases and J by 1 base, and 10 bases separated the two germline ends. This CDR3 contains 13 residues. The CDR3, as DNA: TGTGCCAGCAAGTTAGGAGAGAACACTGAAGCTTTCTTT. Translation: CASKLGENTEAFF.

This chain connects TRBV5-1 to TRBJ2-1, with D tentatively TRBD2 (5 bases). The CDR3 sequence is 15 residues long. The germline gives CDR1 SGHRS, CDR2 YFSETQ. V lost 5 bases and J lost 0, with 12 bases in between. The CDR3, as DNA: TGCGCCAGCAGTCAGAGCGGATTCTCCTACAATGAGCAGTTCTTC. As protein: CASSQSGFSYNEQFF.

V and J are TRBV2 and TRBJ2-1; D may be TRBD1 (5 bases). Trimming left V 9 bases short and J 9 bases short, with 18 bases between. This CDR3 contains 13 residues. Germline values: CDR1 SNHLY, CDR2 FYNNEI. The CDR3 loop is CARRSQGLGEQFF. CDR3 nucleotide sequence: TGTGCCAGACGATCCCAGGGTCTAGGTGAGCAGTTCTTC.

The gene calls are TRBV5-5 and TRBJ2-2; 11 bases align to TRBD2. The length of the CDR3 is 17 residues. The V gene end was trimmed by 5 bases and the J gene end by 5 bases; junction bases not matched to a gene: 11. The germline V gene encodes CDR1 SGHKS and CDR2 YYEKEE (reference sequence). The CDR3 DNA follows: TGTGCCAGCAGGGGGACTAGCGGAAGTGGGTGGACCGGGGAGCTGTTTTTT. Translating gives CASRGTSGSGWTGELFF.

The V and J genes are TRBV10-3 and TRBJ2-5; no reliable D call. The CDR3 has 13 residues. From germline, CDR1 is ENHRY and CDR2 SYGVKD. V was pared by 0 bases and J by 5 bases, with 7 bases between. The CDR3 sequence is CAISESYEETQYF. As DNA, the CDR3 is TGTGCCATCAGTGAGTCGTACGAGGAGACCCAGTACTTC.

There are many counts of this clonotype. The chain uses TRBV15 and TRBJ1-2; D possibly corresponds to TRBD1 (6 bases). The V end was cut by 3 bases, the J end by 7 bases, with 12 bases between. Germline V gene lookup returns CDR1 LNHNV and CDR2 YYDKDF (reference sequence). The CDR3 runs 13 residues. In DNA form, the CDR3 reads TGTGCCACCAGCAGCAGGGGCGCCAGTGGCTACACCTTC. It yields the protein CATSSRGASGYTF.

This clonotype was seen ten or more times. V and J are TRBV11-2 and TRBJ2-7; D ambiguous. V was shortened by 5 bases and J by 2 bases, with 13 bases between the two germline ends. From germline, CDR1 is SGHAT and CDR2 FQNNGV. This CDR3 contains 14 residues. The CDR3 DNA reads as TGTGCCAGCAGCCCCCGGCTGAACCCCTACGAGCAGTACTTC. This gives the protein CASSPRLNPYEQYF.

V and J are TRBV12-3 or TRBV12-4 and TRBJ1-2, with D perhaps matching TRBD1 (6 bases). CDR3 size: 15 residues. V was shortened by 4 bases and J by 5 bases, with 17 bases between the two germline ends. The CDR3 is CASSSNDQGLYGYTF. As DNA, the CDR3 is TGTGCCAGCAGTTCAAATGATCAGGGGTTATATGGCTACACCTTC.

The chain joins TRBV27 to TRBJ2-1, with 15 bases matching TRBD2. Germline loops: CDR1 MNHEY, CDR2 SMNVEV (reference sequence). The V gene end was trimmed by 6 bases and the J gene end by 7 bases; junction bases not matched to a gene: 16. The CDR3 has 19 amino acids. The CDR3 sequence: CASSLTGTSGRQRGNEQFF. The CDR3 bases are TGTGCCAGCAGCCTTACCGGGACTAGCGGGAGGCAACGCGGAAATGAGCAGTTCTTC.

The chain is built from TRBV5-6 and TRBJ2-1; D perhaps matches TRBD2 (5 bases). Trimming took 1 base from V and 8 from J, leaving 7 bases between them. The CDR3 runs 12 residues. Germline CDR1 is SGHDT and CDR2 is YYEEEE. The CDR3 sequence is CASSLIGDEQFF. The DNA for the CDR3 is TGTGCCAGCAGCTTGATCGGGGATGAGCAGTTCTTC.

Only a few counts were recorded for this clonotype. The chain uses TRBV5-1 and TRBJ2-3, with TRBD2 matching over 11 bases. The CDR3 is 16 amino acids. Germline CDR1 is SGHRS and CDR2 is YFSETQ. The V and J ends lost 1 base and 5 bases, in that order; junction bases with no gene match: 6. For the CDR3, the DNA is TGCGCCAGCAGCTTGCAGGCTAGCGGGAGGTTAGATACGCAGTATTTT. It translates to CASSLQASGRLDTQYF.

The V call is TRBV11-1, the J call TRBJ2-6; perhaps TRBD1 as D (6 bases). The V gene lost 1 base and the J gene lost 1 base, with 17 bases spanning the gap. This CDR3 region has 19 residues. Germline-derived CDR1 and CDR2 are SGHAT and FQDESV (reference sequence). The CDR3 region has the DNA TGTGCCAGCAGCTTAGGGGTGGACAGCCCTATATCTGGGGCCAACGTCCTGACTTTC. Translated: CASSLGVDSPISGANVLTF. Full variable domain (outside the CDR3, taken from reference TRBV11-1 and TRBJ2-6): EAEVAQSPRYKITEKSQAVAFWCDPISGHATLYWYRQILGQGPELLVQFQDESVVDDSQLPKDRFSAERLKGVDSTLKIQPAELGDSAMYLCASSLGVDSPISGANVLTFGAGSRLTVL.

The J gene is TRBJ2-7, the V gene TRBV7-3; D perhaps matches TRBD2 (5 bases). CDR3 length: 13 residues. CDR1 is SGHTA, CDR2 FQGTGA, per germline. The V and J ends lost 1 base and 6 bases respectively, with 10 bases between them. CDR3 region: CASSLSYGSEQYF. CDR3 DNA: TGTGCCAGCAGCTTAAGCTATGGGAGCGAGCAGTACTTC.

This clonotype was counted ten times or more. The junction differs from germline at one of its ends, possibly a read error. The gene calls are TRBV7-2 and TRBJ2-3; D is ambiguous. The CDR3 totals 13 residues. From germline, CDR1 is SGHTA and CDR2 FQGNSA. DNA for the CDR3: TGCGCCAGCAGCTCCCAACGCACAGATACGCAGTATTTT. This sequence encodes CASSSQRTDTQYF.

This clonotype was seen a handful of times. The chain carries TRBV6-1 and TRBJ1-2; D unresolved. CDR3 length: 13 amino acids. The V and J ends lost 4 bases and 4 bases respectively, with 10 bases between them. The germline V gene has CDR1 MNHNS and CDR2 SASEGT. The CDR3 is CASSAVTTYGYTF. DNA of the CDR3: TGTGCCAGCAGTGCCGTTACAACCTATGGCTACACCTTC.

The chain combines TRBV5-1 with TRBJ2-3; D gene ambiguous. The CDR3 covers 14 residues. Trimming removed 0 bases at V and 4 bases at J, with 9 bases between. Germline CDR1 is SGHRS and CDR2 is YFSETQ. The CDR3 protein is CASSLDIWADTQYF. The CDR3 bases are TGCGCCAGCAGCTTGGACATTTGGGCAGATACGCAGTATTTT.

The chain couples TRBV18 to TRBJ2-1, with TRBD2 matching 12 bases. This CDR3 has 19 amino acids. Germline CDR1 reads KGHSH; CDR2 reads LQKENI. With 2 bases clipped from V and 6 bases from J, the junction kept 14 bases outside the gene matches. CDR3 bases: TGTGCCAGCTCACCAAATTCTCCGAGACTAGCGGGAGATGGCAATGAGCAGTTCTTC. As protein: CASSPNSPRLAGDGNEQFF.

The CDR3 coding sequence is TGTGCCAGCAGTGAATCGAGGAGCAATCAGCCCCAGCATTTT. Translated, it gives CASSESRSNQPQHF. The chain is built from TRBV25-1 and TRBJ1-5; D ambiguous. Between the trimmed V and J ends, which lost 1 base and 1 base, there was a span of 5 bases. The CDR3 sequence is 14 residues long. Germline values: CDR1 MGHDK, CDR2 SYGVNS.

The chain carries TRBV12-3 or TRBV12-4 and TRBJ2-1, with TRBD1 matching over 7 bases. This CDR3 region has 16 residues. V trimming: 5 bases; J trimming: 1 base; junction bases outside the gene matches: 8. CDR3 bases: TGTGCCAGCAGTCCCCTTGAGGGGGCTTCCTACAATGAGCAGTTCTTC. Translated: CASSPLEGASYNEQFF.

This clonotype showed up just a few times. The chain employs TRBV12-3 or TRBV12-4 and TRBJ1-1; 9 positions agree with TRBD1. The CDR3 is 15 residues long. Unmatched junction bases numbered 10, after V lost 7 bases and J lost 4 bases. CDR3 in amino acids: CASTLMPTGGTEAFF. Written as DNA, the CDR3 is TGTGCCAGCACCTTGATGCCGACAGGGGGCACTGAAGCTTTCTTT.

The table lists this clonotype with a few counts. The chain carries TRBV12-3 or TRBV12-4 and TRBJ1-4; D is undetermined. CDR3 size: 11 residues. V shed 8 bases and J shed 4 bases, with 5 bases lying between them. CDR3 region: CASGYNEKLFF. The CDR3 DNA reads TGTGCCAGCGGGTATAATGAAAAACTGTTTTTT.